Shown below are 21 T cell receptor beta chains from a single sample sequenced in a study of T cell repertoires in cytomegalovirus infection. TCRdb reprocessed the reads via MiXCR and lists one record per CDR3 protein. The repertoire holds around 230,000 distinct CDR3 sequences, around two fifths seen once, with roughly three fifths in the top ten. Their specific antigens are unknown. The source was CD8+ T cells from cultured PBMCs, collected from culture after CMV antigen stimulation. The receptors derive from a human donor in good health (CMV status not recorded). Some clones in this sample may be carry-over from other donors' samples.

CDR3 in amino acids: CASSSNRGGSGVSYEQYF. CDR3 DNA sequence: TGTGCCAGCAGTTCAAATCGGGGGGGGTCAGGCGTATCCTACGAGCAGTACTTC. The chain employs TRBV11-2 and TRBJ2-7; TRBD2 aligns across 8 bases. The CDR3 is made up of 18 amino acids. Trimming at V came to 6 bases and at J to 1 base, leaving 17 bases not matched to a gene. Germline CDR1 SGHAT, CDR2 FQNNGV.

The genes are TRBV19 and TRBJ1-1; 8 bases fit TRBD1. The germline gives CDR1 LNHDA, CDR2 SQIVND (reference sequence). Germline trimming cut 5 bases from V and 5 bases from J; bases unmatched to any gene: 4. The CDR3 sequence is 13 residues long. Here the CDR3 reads CASSARGRTEAFF. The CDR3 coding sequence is TGTGCCAGTAGTGCCAGGGGGCGGACTGAAGCTTTCTTT.

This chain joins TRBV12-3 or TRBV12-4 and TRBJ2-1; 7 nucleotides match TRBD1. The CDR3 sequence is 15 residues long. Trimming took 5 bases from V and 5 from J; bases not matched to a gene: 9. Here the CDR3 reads CASSHLRDSNNEQFF. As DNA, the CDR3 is TGTGCCAGCAGTCATCTCCGGGACAGCAACAATGAGCAGTTCTTC.

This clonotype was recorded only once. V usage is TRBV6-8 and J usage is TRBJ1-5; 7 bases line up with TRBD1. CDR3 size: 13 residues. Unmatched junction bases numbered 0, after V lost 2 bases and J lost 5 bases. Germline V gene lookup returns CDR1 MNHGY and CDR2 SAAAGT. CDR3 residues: CASSYGQDQPQHF. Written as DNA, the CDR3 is TGTGCCAGCAGTTACGGACAGGATCAGCCCCAGCATTTT.

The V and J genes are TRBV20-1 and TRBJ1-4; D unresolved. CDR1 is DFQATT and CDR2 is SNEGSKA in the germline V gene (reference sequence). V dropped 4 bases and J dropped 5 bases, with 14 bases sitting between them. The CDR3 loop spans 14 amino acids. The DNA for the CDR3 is TGCAGTGCTATTAACGGGCCGACAAATGAAAAACTGTTTTTT. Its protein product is CSAINGPTNEKLFF.

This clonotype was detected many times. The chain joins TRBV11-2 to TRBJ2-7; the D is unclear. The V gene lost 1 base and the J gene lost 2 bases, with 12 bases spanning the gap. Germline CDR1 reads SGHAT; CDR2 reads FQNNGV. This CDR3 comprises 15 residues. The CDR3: CASSLASPTTYEQYF. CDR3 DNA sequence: TGTGCCAGCAGCTTAGCCAGCCCTACCACCTACGAGCAGTACTTC.

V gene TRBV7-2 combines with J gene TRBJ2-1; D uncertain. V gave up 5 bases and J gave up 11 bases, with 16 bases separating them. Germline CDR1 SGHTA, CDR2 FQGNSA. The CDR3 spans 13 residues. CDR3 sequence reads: CASSPVIIGKQFF. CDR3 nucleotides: TGTGCCAGCAGCCCGGTTATTATAGGGAAGCAGTTCTTC.

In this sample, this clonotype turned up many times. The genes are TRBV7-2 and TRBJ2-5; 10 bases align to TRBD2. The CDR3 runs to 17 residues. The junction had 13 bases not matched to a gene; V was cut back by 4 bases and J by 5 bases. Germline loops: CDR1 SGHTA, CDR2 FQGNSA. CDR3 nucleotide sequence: TGTGCCAGCAGCTCCGGGGTCGGACTAGCGGAGGCGGAGACCCAGTACTTC. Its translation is CASSSGVGLAEAETQYF.

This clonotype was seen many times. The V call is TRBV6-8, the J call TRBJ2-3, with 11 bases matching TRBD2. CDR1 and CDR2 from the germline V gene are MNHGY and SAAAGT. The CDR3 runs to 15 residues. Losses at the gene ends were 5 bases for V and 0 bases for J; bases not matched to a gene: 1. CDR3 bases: TGTGCCAGCAGTCGGACTAGCGGGAGCACAGATACGCAGTATTTT. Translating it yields CASSRTSGSTDTQYF.

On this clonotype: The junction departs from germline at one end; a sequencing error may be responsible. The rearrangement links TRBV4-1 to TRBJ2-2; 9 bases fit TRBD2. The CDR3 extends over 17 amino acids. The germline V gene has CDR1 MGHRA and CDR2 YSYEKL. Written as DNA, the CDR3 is TGTGCCAGCAGCCAAGTGACTAGCGGAACGAACACCGGGGAGCTGTTTTTT. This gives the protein CASSQVTSGTNTGELFF.

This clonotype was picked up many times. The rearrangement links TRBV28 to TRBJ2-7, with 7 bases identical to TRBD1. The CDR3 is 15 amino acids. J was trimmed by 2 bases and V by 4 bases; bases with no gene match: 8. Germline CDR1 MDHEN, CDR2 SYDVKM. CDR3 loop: CASSSVRGQTYEQYF. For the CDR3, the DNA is TGTGCCAGCAGTTCGGTGAGGGGGCAAACCTACGAGCAGTACTTC.

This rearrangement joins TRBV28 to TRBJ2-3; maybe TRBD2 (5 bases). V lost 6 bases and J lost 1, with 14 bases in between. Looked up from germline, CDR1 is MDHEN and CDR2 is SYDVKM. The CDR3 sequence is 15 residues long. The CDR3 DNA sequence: TGTGCCAGCAGACTCCTAGCCGACCGCACAGATACGCAGTATTTT. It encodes CASRLLADRTDTQYF.

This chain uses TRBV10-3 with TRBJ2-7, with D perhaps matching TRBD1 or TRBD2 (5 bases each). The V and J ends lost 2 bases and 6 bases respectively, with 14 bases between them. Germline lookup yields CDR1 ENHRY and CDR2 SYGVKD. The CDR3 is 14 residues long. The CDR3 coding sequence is TGTGCCATCAGTGAGGAGGCTGGTGGGGGCGAGCAGTACTTC. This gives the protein CAISEEAGGGEQYF.

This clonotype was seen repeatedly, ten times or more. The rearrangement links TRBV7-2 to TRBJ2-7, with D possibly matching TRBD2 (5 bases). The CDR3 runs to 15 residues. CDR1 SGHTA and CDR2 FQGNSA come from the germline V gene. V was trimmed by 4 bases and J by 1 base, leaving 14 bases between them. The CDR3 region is CASSSSGRGSYEQYF. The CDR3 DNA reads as TGTGCCAGCAGCTCGAGTGGCCGGGGTTCCTACGAGCAGTACTTC.

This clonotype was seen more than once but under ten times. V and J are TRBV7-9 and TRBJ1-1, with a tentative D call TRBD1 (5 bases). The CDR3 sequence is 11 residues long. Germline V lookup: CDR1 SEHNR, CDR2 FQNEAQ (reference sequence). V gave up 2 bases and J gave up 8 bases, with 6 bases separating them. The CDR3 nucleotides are TGTGCCAGCAGCTTAAACAGGGAAGCTTTCTTT. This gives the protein CASSLNREAFF.

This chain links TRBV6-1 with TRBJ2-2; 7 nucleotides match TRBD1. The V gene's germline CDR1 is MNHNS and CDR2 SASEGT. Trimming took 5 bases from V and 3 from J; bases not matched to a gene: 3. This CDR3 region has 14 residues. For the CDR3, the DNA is TGTGCCAGCAGTTTTACAGGGGACACCGGGGAGCTGTTTTTT. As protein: CASSFTGDTGELFF.

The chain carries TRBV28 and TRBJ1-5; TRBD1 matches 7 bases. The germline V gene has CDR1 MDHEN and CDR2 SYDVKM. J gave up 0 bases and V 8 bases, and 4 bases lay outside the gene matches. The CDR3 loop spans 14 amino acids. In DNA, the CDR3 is TGTGCCAGCCTAAGACAGGGTAGCAATCAGCCCCAGCATTTT. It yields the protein CASLRQGSNQPQHF. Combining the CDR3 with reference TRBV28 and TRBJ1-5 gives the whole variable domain DVKVTQSSRYLVKRTGEKVFLECVQDMDHENMFWYRQDPGLGLRLIYFSYDVKMKEKGDIPEGYSVSREKKERFSLILESASTNQTSMYLCASLRQGSNQPQHFGDGTRLSIL.

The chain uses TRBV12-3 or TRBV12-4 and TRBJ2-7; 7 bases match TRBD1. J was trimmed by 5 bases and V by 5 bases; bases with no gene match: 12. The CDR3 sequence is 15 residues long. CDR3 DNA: TGTGCCAGCAGTCTACGGGACAGTACCCTCCACGAGCAGTACTTC. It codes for CASSLRDSTLHEQYF.

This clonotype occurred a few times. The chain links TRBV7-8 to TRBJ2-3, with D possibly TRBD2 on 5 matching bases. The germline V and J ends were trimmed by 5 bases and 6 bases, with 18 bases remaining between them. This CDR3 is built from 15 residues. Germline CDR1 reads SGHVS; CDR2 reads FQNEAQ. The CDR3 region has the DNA TGTGCCAGCAGCCCCCCCTCCGCGGGCGGGGATACGCAGTATTTT. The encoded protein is CASSPPSAGGDTQYF.

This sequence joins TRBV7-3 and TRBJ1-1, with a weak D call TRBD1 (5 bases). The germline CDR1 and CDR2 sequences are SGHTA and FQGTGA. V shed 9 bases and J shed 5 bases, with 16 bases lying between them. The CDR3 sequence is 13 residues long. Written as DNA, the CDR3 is TGTGCCAGTGAAAGCGGGGGAAGTACTGAAGCTTTCTTT. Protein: CASESGGSTEAFF.

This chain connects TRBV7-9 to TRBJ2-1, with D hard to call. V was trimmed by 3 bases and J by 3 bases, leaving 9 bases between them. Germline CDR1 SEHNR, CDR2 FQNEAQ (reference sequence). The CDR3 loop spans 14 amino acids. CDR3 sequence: CASSLTNGYNEQFF. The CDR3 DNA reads TGTGCCAGCAGCTTGACGAACGGCTACAATGAGCAGTTCTTC.